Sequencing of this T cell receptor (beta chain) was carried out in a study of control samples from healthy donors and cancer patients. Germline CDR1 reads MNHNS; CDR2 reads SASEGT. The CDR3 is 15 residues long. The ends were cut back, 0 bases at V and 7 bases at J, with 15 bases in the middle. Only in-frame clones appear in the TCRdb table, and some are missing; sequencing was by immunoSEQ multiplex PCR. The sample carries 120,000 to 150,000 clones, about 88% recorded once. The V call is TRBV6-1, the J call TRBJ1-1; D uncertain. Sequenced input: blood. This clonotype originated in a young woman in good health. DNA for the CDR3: TGTGCCAGCAGTGAAGCGCACGGGGTAGTGGATGAAGCTTTCTTT. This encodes CASSEAHGVVDEAFF.